This TCR beta chain derives from a study of T-cell reconstitution after alpha-beta-depleted transplantation in children (TCRdb year 2016). Regarding the research as a whole: The study quantitatively tracked T-cell immune reconstitution after TCRalphabeta/CD19-depleted allogeneic hematopoietic cell transplantation in children using TCR repertoire profiling.

What the study reported, not specific to this receptor: The high TCRbeta diversity at day 60 in some patients was ascribed to recipient T cells and intrathymic progenitors that had survived conditioning. Over subsequent months, a decline in hyperexpanded clone frequencies was noted, and after one year, T-cell counts and TCRbeta diversity were mostly ascribed to newly produced T cells. The apparently early recovery of alphabetaT-cell counts about two months after transplant reportedly depended on only several hundred rapidly expanded clones that came from non-depleted graft cells.

The library was generated by PCR. TCRdb shows the sequencer as Illumina HiSeq 2500. TCR libraries were prepared with molecular barcoding, using unique molecular identifiers to normalize TCRbeta repertoire quantification. TCRdb trimmed the raw reads at Q25, called clones with MiXCR and kept productive beta chains. Every CDR3 protein is listed once, alongside the most common genes and DNA of its rows. The sample data list approximately 110,000 distinct CDR3 sequences, and about a tenth of these were observed just once. Under 40% of the sample comes from the top ten. From the cysteine through the phenylalanine, the CDR3 covers 14 amino acids. The entry retains the CDR3 DNA only, 42 bases that are in frame from base 1. V was cut back by 6 bases and J by 0 bases, leaving a gap of 9 bases between them. The germline V gene encodes CDR1 LNHDA and CDR2 SQIVND (reference sequence). Turning to this clonotype: Its antigen has not been determined. The record has no base qualities; no much larger clone is one base away.

This specimen's treatment or condition label, interpreted: allogeneic hematopoietic cell transplantation with graft depleted of TCRalphabeta T cells and CD19 B cells. The transplant recipients were children given TCRalphabeta/CD19-depleted allogeneic hematopoietic cell grafts. This clonotype originated in a boy aged 2 to 9 with acute lymphoblastic leukemia, due to receive a stem cell transplant. The material was PBMCs, obtained before TCRalphabeta/CD19-depleted stem cell transplant. The chain uses TRBV19 and TRBJ1-5; possibly the D gene is TRBD1, per 6 matching bases. The CDR3 reads as follows: CASRRTDSNQPQHF. The bases are TGTGCCAGTAGGCGGACAGATAGCAATCAGCCCCAGCATTTT.